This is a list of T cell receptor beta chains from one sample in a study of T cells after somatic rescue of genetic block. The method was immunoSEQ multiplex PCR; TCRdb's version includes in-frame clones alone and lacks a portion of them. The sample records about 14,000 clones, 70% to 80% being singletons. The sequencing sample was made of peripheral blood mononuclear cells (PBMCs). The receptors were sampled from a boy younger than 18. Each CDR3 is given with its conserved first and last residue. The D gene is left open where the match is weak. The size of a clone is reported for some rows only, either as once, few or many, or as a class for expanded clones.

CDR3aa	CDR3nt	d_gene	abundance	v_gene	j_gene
CASSERQGVSGYTF	TGTGCCAGCAGCGAACGACAAGGGGTGAGCGGCTACACCTTC	NA	few	TRBV2	TRBJ1-2
CASSVGPLIRNF	TGTGCCAGCAGTGTGGGACCGTTGATCAGAAATTTT	NA	NA	TRBV2	TRBJ2-3
CASSRDSSFYNEQFF	TGTGCCAGCAGCCGAGACAGTTCCTTTTACAATGAGCAGTTCTTC	NA	NA	TRBV11-3	TRBJ2-1
CASSFGTGRNSPLHF	TGTGCCAGCAGTTTTGGAACAGGGAGAAATTCACCCCTCCACTTT	NA	few	TRBV2	TRBJ1-6
CASSADRGETQYF	TGTGCCAGCAGCGCCGACAGGGGTGAGACCCAGTACTTC	TRBD1	NA	TRBV7-2	TRBJ2-5
CASSLGPNSNQPQHF	TGTGCCAGCAGCTTGGGACCTAATAGCAATCAGCCCCAGCATTTT	NA	few	TRBV5-5	TRBJ1-5
CASSESGDEQFF	TGTGCCAGCAGTGAATCAGGGGATGAGCAGTTCTTC	NA	NA	TRBV25-1	TRBJ2-1
CSVLDRVENTIYF	TGCAGCGTCCTTGACAGGGTGGAAAACACCATATATTTT	TRBD1	NA	TRBV29-1	TRBJ1-3
CASSSGHTQYF	TGTGCCAGCAGTTCGGGCCATACGCAGTATTTT	NA	once	TRBV6-5	TRBJ2-3
CASSPSTGGTYEQYF	TGTGCCAGCAGCCCATCGACAGGGGGAACCTACGAGCAGTACTTC	TRBD1	medium-sized	TRBV11-3	TRBJ2-7
CASRAPRGVPYNEQFF	TGTGCCAGTAGGGCCCCCCGAGGGGTCCCCTACAATGAGCAGTTCTTC	NA	NA	TRBV19	TRBJ2-1
CASSQYRGDNEQFF	TGCGCCAGCAGCCAATATAGGGGGGACAATGAGCAGTTCTTC	NA	NA	TRBV4-1	TRBJ2-1
CASSPQGRGDNQPQHF	TGCGCCAGCAGCCCCCAGGGCAGGGGGGACAATCAGCCCCAGCATTTT	TRBD1	NA	TRBV4-1	TRBJ1-5
CASSYSTALNTEAFF	TGTGCCAGCAGTTACTCGACAGCTTTGAACACTGAAGCTTTCTTT	NA	NA	TRBV6-5	TRBJ1-1
CASSLALAGPLETQYF	TGCGCCAGCAGCTTGGCTCTAGCGGGGCCTTTGGAGACCCAGTACTTC	TRBD2	NA	TRBV5-1	TRBJ2-5
CASSLPLAGPSGMLFF	TGTGCCAGCAGTTTACCCCTAGCGGGCCCCTCGGGGATGCTGTTTTTT	TRBD2	NA	TRBV28	TRBJ2-2
CASSIKATSTEKLFF	TGTGCCAGTAGTATCAAGGCGACTTCTACTGAAAAACTGTTTTTT	NA	NA	TRBV19	TRBJ1-4
CASSPIQGRSLYGYTF	TGTGCCAGCAGTCCGATACAGGGGCGTAGCCTTTATGGCTACACCTTC	TRBD1	NA	TRBV27	TRBJ1-2
CASSTYRDERGYTF	TGTGCCAGCTCCACATACAGGGACGAACGAGGCTACACCTTC	NA	NA	TRBV18	TRBJ1-2
CASSDSGAATNEKLFF	TGTGCCAGCAGTGACTCAGGAGCAGCAACTAATGAAAAACTGTTTTTT	NA	once	TRBV6-4	TRBJ1-4
CARGFTNQPQHF	TGTGCCCGGGGGTTTACCAATCAGCCCCAGCATTTT	NA	NA	TRBV5-3	TRBJ1-5
CASSWDRVTQYF	TGTGCCAGCAGTTGGGACAGGGTCACGCAGTATTTT	TRBD1	NA	TRBV6-5	TRBJ2-3
CASSLSLTEAFF	TGTGCCAGCAGCTTGTCCCTAACCGAAGCTTTCTTT	NA	NA	TRBV7-9	TRBJ1-1
CASSLKGIPWGETQYF	TGTGCCAGCAGTTTAAAGGGAATCCCTTGGGGGGAGACCCAGTACTTC	NA	NA	TRBV27	TRBJ2-5
CASSTTSGVREQFF	TGCGCCAGCAGCACAACTAGCGGGGTAAGGGAGCAGTTCTTC	TRBD2	few	TRBV5-1	TRBJ2-1
CSVERQVPADTQYF	TGCAGCGTTGAAAGACAAGTCCCGGCAGATACGCAGTATTTT	NA	NA	TRBV29-1	TRBJ2-3
CASRQPGRVYF	TGTGCCAGCAGACAGCCGGGACGCGTGTACTTC	NA	NA	TRBV7-2	TRBJ2-7
CASSYWAGGRVVEQYF	TGTGCCAGCAGTTATTGGGCGGGAGGGAGAGTAGTGGAGCAGTACTTC	TRBD2	NA	TRBV6-5	TRBJ2-7
CSGDSKTQYF	TGCAGTGGGGACTCCAAGACGCAGTATTTT	NA	NA	TRBV20-1	TRBJ2-3
CASTGTGGTNSPLHF	TGTGCCAGCACCGGGACAGGGGGCACTAATTCACCCCTCCACTTT	TRBD1	few	TRBV6-6	TRBJ1-6
CSVETASTYEQYF	TGCAGCGTTGAAACCGCTTCAACCTACGAGCAGTACTTC	NA	NA	TRBV29-1	TRBJ2-7